This T cell receptor (beta chain) was sequenced in a study of blood T cells in healthy people across ages. General study results and limits: Roughly linear declines in TCR beta diversity per million T cells occurred with age.

This CDR3 comprises 14 residues. V lost 2 bases, J lost 3 bases, and 8 bases lay in between. Germline lookup yields CDR1 MDHEN and CDR2 SYDVKM. With respect to this clonotype: The antigen is not known.

Using a J-beta primer mix together with a sample-barcoded 5' primer, a second PCR was run for roughly 7 to 11 cycles. Template switching added a 12-random-nucleotide identifier to every cDNA molecule. Via MiXCR, TCRdb re-called the 5' RACE reads, giving one row per CDR3 protein. The data hold about 1 million distinct CDR3 sequences, with around 43% observed a single time. The rearrangement uses TRBV28 and TRBJ2-1, with D unclear. The sequence was obtained from a woman in her sixties in good health. Sequenced material: blood. The CDR3 sequence is CASSLGRLYNEQFF. CDR3 DNA: TGTGCCAGCAGTTTAGGGCGGCTCTACAATGAGCAGTTCTTC.